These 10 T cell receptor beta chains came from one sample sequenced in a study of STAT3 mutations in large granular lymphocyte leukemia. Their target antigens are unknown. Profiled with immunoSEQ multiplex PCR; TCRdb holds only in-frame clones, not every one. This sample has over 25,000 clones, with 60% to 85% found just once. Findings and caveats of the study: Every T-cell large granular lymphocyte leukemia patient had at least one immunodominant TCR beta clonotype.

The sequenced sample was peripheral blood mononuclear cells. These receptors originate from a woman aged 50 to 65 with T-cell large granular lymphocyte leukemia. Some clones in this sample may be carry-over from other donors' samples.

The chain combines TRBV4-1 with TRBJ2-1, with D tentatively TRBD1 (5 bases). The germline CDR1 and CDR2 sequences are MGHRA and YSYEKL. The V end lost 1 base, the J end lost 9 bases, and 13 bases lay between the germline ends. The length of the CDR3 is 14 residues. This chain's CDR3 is CASSQGRAGFEQFF. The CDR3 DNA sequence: TGCGCCAGCAGCCAAGGACGGGCAGGGTTTGAGCAGTTCTTC.

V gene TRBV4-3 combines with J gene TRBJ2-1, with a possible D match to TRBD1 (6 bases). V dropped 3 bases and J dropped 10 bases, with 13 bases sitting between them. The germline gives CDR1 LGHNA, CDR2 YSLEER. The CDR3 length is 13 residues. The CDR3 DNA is TGCGCCAGCAGCCATGAGGGGGTGGCCGAGCAGTTCTTC. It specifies CASSHEGVAEQFF.

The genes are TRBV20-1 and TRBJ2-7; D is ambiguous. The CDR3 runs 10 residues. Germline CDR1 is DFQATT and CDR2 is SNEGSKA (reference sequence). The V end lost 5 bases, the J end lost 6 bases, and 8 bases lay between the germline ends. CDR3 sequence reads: CSAQYAEQYF. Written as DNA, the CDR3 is TGCAGTGCTCAATACGCCGAGCAGTACTTC.

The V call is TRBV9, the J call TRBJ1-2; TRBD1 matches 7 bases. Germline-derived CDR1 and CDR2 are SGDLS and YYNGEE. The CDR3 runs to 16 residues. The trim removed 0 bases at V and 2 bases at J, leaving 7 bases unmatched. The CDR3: CASSVGQQGVNYGYTF. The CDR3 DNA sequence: TGTGCCAGCAGCGTAGGGCAGCAGGGGGTAAACTATGGCTACACCTTC.

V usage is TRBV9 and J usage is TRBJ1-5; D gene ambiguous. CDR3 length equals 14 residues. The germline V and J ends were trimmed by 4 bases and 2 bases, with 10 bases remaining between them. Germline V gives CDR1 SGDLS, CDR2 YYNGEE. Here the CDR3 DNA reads TGTGCCAGCAGCCCCGATTGGGGCAATCAGCCCCAGCATTTT. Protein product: CASSPDWGNQPQHF.

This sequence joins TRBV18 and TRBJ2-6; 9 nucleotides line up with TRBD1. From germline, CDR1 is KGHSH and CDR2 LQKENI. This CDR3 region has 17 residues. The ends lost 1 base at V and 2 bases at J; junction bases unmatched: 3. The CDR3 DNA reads TGTGCCAGCTCACCACGACAGGGGGTCACTGGGGCCAACGTCCTGACTTTC. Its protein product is CASSPRQGVTGANVLTF.

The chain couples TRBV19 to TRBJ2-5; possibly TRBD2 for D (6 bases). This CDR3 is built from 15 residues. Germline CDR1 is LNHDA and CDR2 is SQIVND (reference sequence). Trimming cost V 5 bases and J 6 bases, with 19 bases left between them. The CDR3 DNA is TGTGCCAGTAGTCCAGAGGCGGGGAATATAAAGACCCAGTACTTC. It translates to CASSPEAGNIKTQYF.

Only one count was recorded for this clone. The chain's CDR3 is CASGDHRQTNQPQHF. In nucleotides, the CDR3 is TGTGCCAGCGGGGACCACCGGCAGACCAATCAGCCCCAGCATTTT. This sequence joins TRBV27 and TRBJ1-5; the D gene is possibly TRBD1 (5 bases). Germline CDR1 is MNHEY and CDR2 is SMNVEV (reference sequence). The length of the CDR3 is 15 residues. Between the trimmed V and J ends, which lost 8 bases and 3 bases, there was a span of 17 bases.

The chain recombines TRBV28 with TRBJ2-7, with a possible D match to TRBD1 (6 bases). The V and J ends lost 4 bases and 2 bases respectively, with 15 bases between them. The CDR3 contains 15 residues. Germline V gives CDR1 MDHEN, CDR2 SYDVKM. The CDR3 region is CASSSPGTKPYEQYF. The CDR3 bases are TGTGCCAGCAGTTCCCCGGGGACAAAGCCCTACGAGCAGTACTTC.

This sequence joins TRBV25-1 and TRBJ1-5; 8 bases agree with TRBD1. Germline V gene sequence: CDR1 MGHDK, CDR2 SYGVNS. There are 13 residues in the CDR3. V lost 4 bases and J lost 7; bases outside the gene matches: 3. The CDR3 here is CASSGTGRQPQHF. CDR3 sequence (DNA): TGTGCCAGCAGTGGGACAGGGCGACAGCCCCAGCATTTT.